This T cell receptor beta chain was retrieved from a study of blood T cells in healthy people across ages. As for the study in general: Per two T cells, about one barcoded beta molecule was captured through template switching. Regarding the study as a whole: Since the PBMCs were unsorted, naive and antigen-experienced cells could not be conclusively compared.

This clonotype was counted between two and nine times. Its antigen is undetermined. The V end was cut by 5 bases, the J end by 1 base, with 11 bases between. The germline V gene has CDR1 SEHNR and CDR2 FQNEAQ (reference sequence). The CDR3 runs 14 residues. There were healthy Caucasian individuals from Russia, aged roughly 6 to 95, serving as donors. Peripheral blood, roughly 9.3 milliliters per donor, was collected. Alongside a J-beta primer mix, a sample-barcoded 5' primer served in a second PCR lasting about 7 to 11 cycles. TCRdb reprocessed the 5' RACE reads via MiXCR and lists one record per CDR3 protein. This table has about 970,000 distinct CDR3 sequences, roughly 50% appearing once.

The sequence derives from a woman aged 60-75 years in good health. Material for sequencing was blood. This sequence joins TRBV7-9 and TRBJ2-5; D gene unclear. Here the CDR3 DNA reads TGTGCCAGCAGCCCAGAACGGAGCCAAGAGACCCAGTACTTC. Amino acid sequence: CASSPERSQETQYF.